Listed below are T cell receptor beta chains from one sample, sequenced in a study of long-term antiretroviral therapy in people with HIV. The assay was immunoSEQ multiplex PCR, and TCRdb's table has in-frame clones only and misses some. The sample contains about 25,000 clones, around 88% of which appear only once. Sequenced material: unsorted PBMCs, taken 3 years after starting antiretroviral therapy. The receptors shown here come from a man between 18 and 29 years old with HIV. The CDR3 runs from the conserved cysteine through the conserved F or W. The D gene is left open where the match is weak. Size is omitted from some rows. Given values are once, few, many or a class for expanded clones.

V gene	D gene	J gene	clone size	CDR3 protein	CDR3 DNA
TRBV19	.	TRBJ2-1	.	CASSIGDYNEQFF	TGTGCCAGTAGTATTGGGGACTACAATGAGCAGTTCTTC
TRBV4-1	.	TRBJ1-3	.	CASSQDGPSGNTIYF	TGCGCCAGCAGCCAAGACGGCCCCTCTGGAAACACCATATATTTT
TRBV7-9	.	TRBJ2-1	.	CASSFQRENEQFF	TGTGCCAGCAGCTTTCAGCGAGAGAATGAGCAGTTCTTC
TRBV5-1	TRBD1	TRBJ2-4	.	CASSLGDSRAIQYF	TGCGCCAGCAGCTTGGGGGACAGTCGAGCCATTCAGTACTTC
TRBV7-8	TRBD1	TRBJ1-2	.	CASSPAQGTGTF	TGTGCCAGCAGCCCCGCACAGGGGACGGGCACCTTC
TRBV19	TRBD1	TRBJ2-1	.	CASSIGTGGVGSYNEQFF	TGTGCCAGTAGTATAGGGACAGGGGGAGTGGGATCCTACAATGAGCAGTTCTTC
TRBV27	TRBD1	TRBJ1-1	.	CASSPYPGTAEAFF	TGTGCCAGCAGTCCGTACCCAGGGACAGCTGAAGCTTTCTTT
TRBV6-6	.	TRBJ2-2	few	CASSSQETGELFF	TGTGCCAGCAGTTCCCAGGAGACCGGGGAGCTGTTTTTT
TRBV6-5	.	TRBJ1-1	.	CASSYHYKSGTEAFF	TGTGCCAGCAGTTACCACTATAAGAGTGGCACTGAAGCTTTCTTT
TRBV18	.	TRBJ2-1	.	CASSPRLGVHEQFF	TGTGCCAGCTCTCCGAGGTTAGGGGTACATGAGCAGTTCTTC
TRBV5-6	.	TRBJ2-4	once	CASSLRNIQYF	TGTGCCAGCAGCTTAAGGAACATTCAGTACTTC
TRBV6-1	.	TRBJ1-5	.	CAATGGAGSDQPQHF	TGTGCCGCTACCGGGGGGGCAGGGTCGGATCAGCCCCAGCATTTT
TRBV28	.	TRBJ1-4	.	CASSSSPGILNEKLFF	TGTGCCAGCAGCTCGAGCCCCGGGATCCTAAATGAAAAACTGTTTTTT
TRBV10-3	.	TRBJ1-1	once	CAISRAGRDTEAFF	TGTGCCATCAGCCGGGCAGGGAGGGACACTGAAGCTTTCTTT
TRBV29-1	TRBD1	TRBJ2-7	.	CSVEKTGLGYEQYF	TGCAGCGTTGAGAAGACAGGGCTAGGCTACGAGCAGTACTTC
TRBV18	.	TRBJ1-5	.	CASSQLRTENQPQHF	TGTGCCAGCTCACAACTTAGGACAGAGAATCAGCCCCAGCATTTT
TRBV14	TRBD2	TRBJ2-3	.	CASSQDLSGDTDTQYF	TGTGCCAGCAGCCAAGATTTAAGCGGGGACACAGATACGCAGTATTTT
TRBV18	.	TRBJ2-7	.	CASSPELLQSYEQYF	TGTGCCAGCTCACCGGAACTCCTGCAATCCTACGAGCAGTACTTC
TRBV4-1	.	TRBJ2-2	.	CASSRENTGELFF	TGCGCCAGCAGCCGGGAGAACACCGGGGAGCTGTTTTTT
TRBV7-9	TRBD1	TRBJ1-4	.	CATTGTAAEKLFF	TGTGCCACCACCGGGACAGCGGCTGAAAAACTGTTTTTT
TRBV7-3	.	TRBJ1-1	.	CASSANGGRMNTEAFF	TGTGCCAGCAGCGCGAACGGAGGCAGAATGAACACTGAAGCTTTCTTT
TRBV10-3	.	TRBJ1-1	.	CAISVGPNTEAFF	TGTGCCATCAGCGTCGGCCCGAACACTGAAGCTTTCTTT
TRBV27	.	TRBJ1-2	few	CASMGGNGYTF	TGTGCCAGCATGGGGGGGAATGGCTACACCTTC
TRBV7-9	.	TRBJ1-2	.	CASSLIYRDGYTF	TGTGCCAGCAGCTTAATATACAGGGACGGCTACACCTTC